This TCR beta chain was documented in a study of T cells in Graves' hyperthyroidism and ophthalmopathy. Study-wide results and caveats: Ophthalmopathy cases were set apart from stable hyperthyroidism by a 13 V-J model.

As regards this clonotype: What it binds is not known. A read error may be the cause here, since a much bigger clone is one base away.

Germline V gives CDR1 SGDLS, CDR2 YYNGEE. CDR3 length: 13 residues. V lost 4 bases, J lost 0 bases, and 5 bases lay in between. Amplification targeted TCR beta CDR3 regions from RNA transcripts. Carried out on the TCR CDR3, a first-round RT-PCR used the HTBI primer set. Using its own MiXCR run on the multiplex PCR reads, TCRdb lists one record per CDR3 protein. The table records a few hundred thousand distinct CDR3 sequences, about 14% of them present only once. The TCR was taken from a woman aged 25 to 39 with Graves' ophthalmopathy. The sample comprised blood. The chain joins TRBV9 to TRBJ1-3; D call uncertain. The DNA of the CDR3 is TGTGCCAGCAGCCAACTCTCTGGAAACACCATATATTTT. Its translation is CASSQLSGNTIYF.